Each of the 17 T cell receptor beta chains below was sequenced from the same sample in a study of T cell responses to AZD1222 COVID-19 vaccine (dated by TCRdb to about 2021). The sample's time point, from its label and the paper: baseline before first vaccination. Libraries were built with the immunoSEQ multiplex PCR assay. This immuneACCESS table, as held by TCRdb, lists in-frame sequences with V and J called but not all clones. Of the missing ones, under half trace to an unresolved V gene in checked studies; the others have no known cause. The table for this sample lists about 140,000 clones; approximately 90% of them were counted only once. More than 1.5% of the sample is in the top ten clones. Sequences were derived from peripheral blood, sampled on day 0 of AZD1222 vaccination. These receptors were taken from an adult in good health.

The chain employs TRBV7-8 and TRBJ2-3, with a tentative D call TRBD2 (7 bases). CDR1 and CDR2 from the germline V gene are SGHVS and FQNEAQ. The CDR3 totals 14 residues. Trimming left V 8 bases short and J 5 bases short, with 17 bases between. In nucleotides, the CDR3 is TGTGCCAGCGGGAGGGGGGAAAGGATAGATACGCAGTATTTT. Protein product: CASGRGERIDTQYF.

The V and J genes are TRBV27 and TRBJ1-2, with D hard to call. Trimming stripped 3 bases from V and 1 base from J, with 18 bases between. Germline loops: CDR1 MNHEY, CDR2 SMNVEV (reference sequence). This CDR3 is 17 amino acids long. The CDR3 DNA is TGTGCCAGCAGTTTTACACGCCTTTCCGGGATTAACTATGGCTACACCTTC. Translating it yields CASSFTRLSGINYGYTF.

This rearrangement joins TRBV19 to TRBJ1-3; the match to TRBD1 covers 7 bases. The V gene's germline CDR1 is LNHDA and CDR2 SQIVND (reference sequence). There are 15 residues in the CDR3. V shed 6 bases, J shed 0 bases, and the junction held 5 bases outside the gene matches. CDR3: CASSPTGDSGNTIYF. DNA of the CDR3: TGTGCCAGTAGCCCTACAGGGGACTCTGGAAACACCATATATTTT.

This chain connects TRBV5-1 to TRBJ2-1, with 11 bases lining up with TRBD2. The CDR3 has 16 amino acids. CDR1 is SGHRS, CDR2 YFSETQ, per germline. The ends lost 3 bases at V and 7 bases at J; junction bases unmatched: 9. The CDR3 region has the DNA TGCGCCAGCAGCTCCCGACTAGCGGGGCCTTCGAATGAGCAGTTCTTC. The encoded protein is CASSSRLAGPSNEQFF.

The genes are TRBV12-3 or TRBV12-4 and TRBJ1-5, with no clear D. Deletions cut 2 bases from V and 4 bases from J, with 3 bases between. The CDR3 has 12 amino acids. For the CDR3, the DNA is TGTGCCAGCAGTTTATTGAATCAGCCCCAGCATTTT. Protein sequence: CASSLLNQPQHF.

This clone was found a few times. The genes are TRBV11-2 and TRBJ2-2, with 7 bases aligning to TRBD1. The CDR3 totals 15 residues. Trimming removed 5 bases from V and 7 bases from J; junction bases left unmatched: 10. CDR1 is SGHAT and CDR2 is FQNNGV in the germline V gene. CDR3 protein: CASSTYRGRFGELFF. CDR3 in DNA: TGTGCCAGCAGCACATACAGGGGAAGGTTCGGGGAGCTGTTTTTT.

The V call is TRBV4-1, the J call TRBJ1-1; 7 bases agree with TRBD1. CDR1 is MGHRA, CDR2 YSYEKL, per germline. V dropped 4 bases and J dropped 0; count of bases not matched to a gene: 8. The CDR3 spans 16 residues. The CDR3 is CASSLSEGAMNTEAFF. The CDR3 nucleotides are TGCGCCAGCAGCCTAAGTGAGGGGGCCATGAACACTGAAGCTTTCTTT.

The V gene is TRBV18, the J gene TRBJ2-3; TRBD2 aligns across 13 bases. The trim removed 1 base at V and 5 bases at J, leaving 12 bases unmatched. The CDR3 is made up of 19 amino acids. Germline-derived CDR1 and CDR2 are KGHSH and LQKENI. The CDR3 loop reads CASSPRGTSGAIGGDTQYF. CDR3 DNA sequence: TGTGCCAGCTCACCACGAGGGACTAGCGGGGCAATTGGAGGAGATACGCAGTATTTT.

The V gene is TRBV27, the J gene TRBJ2-2; D possibly corresponds to TRBD1 (6 bases). Germline lookup yields CDR1 MNHEY and CDR2 SMNVEV (reference sequence). Deletions cut 2 bases from V and 6 bases from J, with 13 bases between. There are 15 residues in the CDR3. CDR3 residues: CASSLERGIAGELFF. DNA of the CDR3: TGTGCCAGCAGTTTAGAAAGGGGGATAGCCGGGGAGCTGTTTTTT.

This clone is a singleton in its sample. This sequence joins TRBV30 and TRBJ2-7; D is perhaps TRBD2 (5 bases). Trimming pared 4 bases from V and 3 bases from J, leaving 13 bases between. There are 13 residues in the CDR3. Germline V gives CDR1 GTSNPN, CDR2 SVGIG (reference sequence). CDR3 DNA sequence: TGTGCCTGGACTAGCCGACGGGGCTACGAGCAGTACTTC. Translating it yields CAWTSRRGYEQYF.

This clone was observed a single time. CDR3 DNA sequence: TGTGCCAGCAGTGACACAAGGGAGACTGAAGCTTTCTTT. Amino acids: CASSDTRETEAFF. The V call is TRBV6-4, the J call TRBJ1-1, with unresolved D. The CDR3 has 13 residues. V was clipped by 2 bases and J by 5 bases, with 9 bases between them. Germline V lookup: CDR1 MRHNA, CDR2 SNTAGT.

This chain joins TRBV7-9 and TRBJ1-1; possibly TRBD1 for D (6 bases). Trimming pared 5 bases from V and 6 bases from J, leaving 13 bases between. The CDR3 length is 13 residues. The germline V gene encodes CDR1 SEHNR and CDR2 FQNEAQ (reference sequence). The CDR3, as DNA: TGTGCCAGCAGCCTCACTACAGGGCCTGAAGCTTTCTTT. Translation gives CASSLTTGPEAFF.

The chain combines TRBV2 with TRBJ1-5; no reliable D call. The V and J ends lost 3 bases and 6 bases respectively, with 12 bases between them. The CDR3 totals 14 residues. Per germline, CDR1 SNHLY and CDR2 FYNNEI. The CDR3 region has the DNA TGTGCCAGCAGTGACATCGGGGAAGGTCAGCCCCAGCATTTT. This encodes CASSDIGEGQPQHF.

This rearrangement joins TRBV29-1 to TRBJ2-3; no clear D gene. Between the trimmed V and J ends, which lost 7 bases and 0 bases, there was a span of 14 bases. This CDR3 has 14 amino acids. Germline V gene data show CDR1 as SQVTM and CDR2 as ANQGSEA. The CDR3 DNA is TGCAGCGCCTGCATGGCAACTAGCACAGATACGCAGTATTTT. This sequence encodes CSACMATSTDTQYF.

The V and J genes are TRBV6-5 and TRBJ1-1; D not resolved. CDR1 is MNHEY and CDR2 is SVGAGI in the germline V gene. The CDR3 contains 12 residues. Trimming removed 8 bases from V and 2 bases from J, with 9 bases in between. The CDR3 sequence: CASPRPNTEAFF. The DNA for the CDR3 is TGTGCCAGCCCCAGACCCAACACTGAAGCTTTCTTT.

The chain recombines TRBV5-6 with TRBJ2-7; possibly TRBD1 for D (5 bases). Germline lookup yields CDR1 SGHDT and CDR2 YYEEEE. V was clipped by 1 base and J by 6 bases, with 14 bases between them. The CDR3 sequence is 14 residues long. The CDR3 bases are TGTGCCAGCAGCTTGCTGATTCAGGGTACCGAGCAGTACTTC. Translated, it gives CASSLLIQGTEQYF.

The chain couples TRBV19 to TRBJ2-2, with 9 bases identical to TRBD2. The CDR3 loop spans 15 amino acids. CDR1 LNHDA and CDR2 SQIVND come from the germline V gene (reference sequence). V gave up 3 bases and J gave up 6 bases; unmatched junction bases: 5. CDR3 in DNA: TGTGCCAGTAGTATGGGCGGGAGGGGGGCCGGGGAGCTGTTTTTT. This codes for CASSMGGRGAGELFF. Together with reference TRBV19 and TRBJ2-2, the CDR3 gives the full variable domain: DGGITQSPKYLFRKEGQNVTLSCEQNLNHDAMYWYRQDPGQGLRLIYYSQIVNDFQKGDIAEGYSVSREKKESFPLTVTSAQKNPTAFYLCASSMGGRGAGELFFGEGSRLTVL.